Below are 24 T cell receptor beta chains sequenced from a single sample in a study of a mutant IDH1 vaccine in newly diagnosed glioma. TCRdb's table, derived via immunoSEQ multiplex PCR, lists solely in-frame clones and lacks some. This table has 20,000 to 30,000 clones, 83% appearing once. What these receptors recognize is not known. Noted time point: week 35, safety follow-up. The investigators gave 300 ug of mutant IDH1 20-mer peptide in each vaccine dose, together with topical imiquimod. Material: PBMCs, obtained from a glioma patient whose treatment included an IDH1 peptide vaccine. These receptors came from a man aged 25 to 45 with glioma.

The chain joins TRBV2 to TRBJ1-5, with 8 nucleotides matching TRBD1. V trimming: 8 bases; J trimming: 3 bases; junction bases outside the gene matches: 6. The CDR3 sequence is 14 residues long. The V gene's germline CDR1 is SNHLY and CDR2 FYNNEI. The CDR3 sequence: CASHSRGPNQPQHF. In nucleotides, the CDR3 is TGTGCCAGCCACTCCAGGGGGCCCAATCAGCCCCAGCATTTT.

This clone appeared once. The chain links TRBV25-1 to TRBJ1-4; possible D gene TRBD1, 6 bases. V was clipped by 2 bases and J by 8 bases, with 18 bases between them. Per the germline V gene, CDR1 is MGHDK and CDR2 is SYGVNS. This CDR3 spans 16 amino acids. The CDR3 bases are TGTGCCAGCAGTGAACCGGTGGGGGGGCGCGAAGAAAAACTGTTTTTT. Amino acids: CASSEPVGGREEKLFF.

This clone was observed a single time. The chain links TRBV11-1 to TRBJ2-3; 12 positions agree with TRBD2. Trimming at V came to 7 bases and at J to 4 bases, leaving 18 bases not matched to a gene. This CDR3 is built from 19 residues. Germline V gene data show CDR1 as SGHAT and CDR2 as FQDESV (reference sequence). As DNA, the CDR3 is TGTGCCAGCACCCTCACCAGACTAGCGGGAGTAAGGTATTCAGATACGCAGTATTTT. Its translation is CASTLTRLAGVRYSDTQYF. The entire variable domain, with the rest obtained from reference TRBV11-1 and TRBJ2-3, is as follows: EAEVAQSPRYKITEKSQAVAFWCDPISGHATLYWYRQILGQGPELLVQFQDESVVDDSQLPKDRFSAERLKGVDSTLKIQPAELGDSAMYLCASTLTRLAGVRYSDTQYFGPGTRLTVL.

The rearrangement links TRBV10-3 to TRBJ1-1, with D perhaps TRBD1 (5 bases). V was clipped by 2 bases and J by 7 bases, with 14 bases between them. Per the germline V gene, CDR1 is ENHRY and CDR2 is SYGVKD. This CDR3 comprises 14 residues. CDR3 residues: CAISENPRGGEAFF. For the CDR3, the DNA is TGTGCCATCAGTGAGAACCCCCGCGGGGGTGAAGCTTTCTTT.

This chain uses TRBV11-2 with TRBJ1-1; no clear D gene. Germline-derived CDR1 and CDR2 are SGHAT and FQNNGV. The germline V and J ends were trimmed by 1 base and 3 bases, with 9 bases remaining between them. The CDR3 extends over 14 amino acids. The CDR3 DNA reads TGTGCCAGCAGCTTAGGACCGGGCGACACTGAAGCTTTCTTT. Residues: CASSLGPGDTEAFF. Filled out from reference TRBV11-2 and TRBJ1-1, the complete variable domain reads EAGVAQSPRYKIIEKRQSVAFWCNPISGHATLYWYQQILGQGPKLLIQFQNNGVVDDSQLPKDRFSAERLKGVDSTLKIQPAKLEDSAVYLCASSLGPGDTEAFFGQGTRLTVV.

The chain joins TRBV29-1 to TRBJ2-2, with D uncertain. V was trimmed by 6 bases and J by 2 bases, leaving 16 bases between them. CDR3 length: 15 residues. Per germline, CDR1 SQVTM and CDR2 ANQGSEA. The CDR3 region is CSVLTRYLNTGELFF. CDR3 coding DNA: TGCAGCGTCCTGACCCGCTACCTCAACACCGGGGAGCTGTTTTTT.

The chain uses TRBV7-2 and TRBJ2-1; a possible D gene is TRBD2 (6 bases). V was pared by 3 bases and J by 1 base, with 19 bases between. Germline V lookup: CDR1 SGHTA, CDR2 FQGNSA. The CDR3 covers 18 residues. The CDR3 coding sequence is TGTGCCAGCAGCTTGAGTGGTGGCCCAGGAGGGTCCTACAATGAGCAGTTCTTC. It is translated as CASSLSGGPGGSYNEQFF.

The V gene is TRBV15, the J gene TRBJ2-5; D tentatively reads TRBD1 or TRBD2 (5 bases each). The CDR3 has 16 amino acids. Trimming shortened V by 5 bases and J by 4 bases, and 20 bases separated the two germline ends. CDR1 is LNHNV, CDR2 YYDKDF, per germline (reference sequence). The CDR3 spells CATSPPLGVVGETQYF. As DNA, the CDR3 is TGTGCCACCAGCCCCCCCCTGGGGGTGGTAGGAGAGACCCAGTACTTC.

V usage is TRBV25-1 and J usage is TRBJ1-1; unclear D gene. Between the trimmed V and J ends, which lost 1 base and 6 bases, there was a span of 12 bases. The CDR3 consists of 14 residues. Germline CDR1 MGHDK, CDR2 SYGVNS. In DNA, the CDR3 is TGTGCCAGCAGTGAATTGAGAGGGATCGCTGAAGCTTTCTTT. Translated: CASSELRGIAEAFF.

CDR3 coding DNA: TGCACCAGGCCCTCTCAGACTAGCGGGAGGGATTCCTACAATGAGCAGTTCTTC. This translates into CTRPSQTSGRDSYNEQFF. The chain carries TRBV1 and TRBJ2-1; TRBD2, as called in the table, went unchecked against the DNA. TRBV1 is described as a pseudogene. CDR3 length equals 18 residues.

By sample fraction, this clone is medium-sized. The chain's CDR3 is CASSARTAGETQYF. CDR3 DNA: TGTGCCAGCAGCGCCCGGACAGCTGGGGAGACCCAGTACTTC. The V gene is TRBV7-9, the J gene TRBJ2-5; D might be TRBD1 (6 bases). Germline loops: CDR1 SEHNR, CDR2 FQNEAQ (reference sequence). The V end was cut by 5 bases, the J end by 5 bases, with 15 bases between. The CDR3 has 14 residues.

In its sample, this clone was seen a few times. This rearrangement joins TRBV30 to TRBJ1-1, with D unresolved. The CDR3 has 11 amino acids. V was cut by 1 base and J by 7 bases, with 7 bases left in between. The germline V gene has CDR1 GTSNPN and CDR2 SVGIG (reference sequence). CDR3 sequence: CAWSGQGEAFF. In DNA, the CDR3 is TGTGCCTGGAGTGGACAAGGTGAAGCTTTCTTT. Combining the CDR3 with reference TRBV30 and TRBJ1-1 gives the whole variable domain SQTIHQWPATLVQPVGSPLSLECTVEGTSNPNLYWYRQAAGRGLQLLFYSVGIGQISSEVPQNLSASRPQDRQFILSSKKLLLSDSGFYLCAWSGQGEAFFGQGTRLTVV.

The chain employs TRBV14 and TRBJ2-1; maybe TRBD2 (5 bases). This CDR3 is 13 amino acids long. CDR1 is SGHDN, CDR2 FVKESK, per germline. V lost 6 bases to trimming and J lost 4 bases, with 10 bases between them. The CDR3 loop is CASRRGLYNEQFF. As DNA, the CDR3 is TGTGCCAGCAGGCGCGGGTTATACAATGAGCAGTTCTTC.

V and J are TRBV7-9 and TRBJ2-7; the match to TRBD2 covers 11 bases. J lost 4 bases, V lost 5 bases, and 7 bases had no gene match. This CDR3 has 15 amino acids. Germline CDR1 is SEHNR and CDR2 is FQNEAQ (reference sequence). CDR3 protein: CASSLGTSGGYEQYF. The CDR3 region has the DNA TGTGCCAGCAGCCTCGGGACTAGCGGAGGGTACGAGCAGTACTTC.

The V call is TRBV29-1, the J call TRBJ1-3; D uncertain. This CDR3 region has 13 residues. Deletions cut 6 bases from V and 0 bases from J, with 9 bases between. Germline assignment: CDR1 SQVTM and CDR2 ANQGSEA. The CDR3 spells CSVSGISGNTIYF. For the CDR3, the DNA is TGCAGCGTGTCGGGGATCTCTGGAAACACCATATATTTT.

This rearrangement joins TRBV7-2 to TRBJ1-3, with D hard to call. The germline gives CDR1 SGHTA, CDR2 FQGNSA. CDR3 length equals 14 residues. Between the trimmed V and J ends, which lost 3 bases and 4 bases, there was a span of 10 bases. CDR3 sequence reads: CASSLLSAGNTIYF. Written as DNA, the CDR3 is TGTGCCAGCAGCTTGCTGTCAGCCGGAAACACCATATATTTT. The variable domain in full, with the rest retrieved from reference TRBV7-2 and TRBJ1-3, is GAGVSQSPSNKVTEKGKDVELRCDPISGHTALYWYRQSLGQGLEFLIYFQGNSAPDKSGLPSDRFSAERTGGSVSTLTIQRTQQEDSAVYLCASSLLSAGNTIYFGEGSWLTVV.

As DNA, the CDR3 is TGTGCCAGCAGCTTATTTTTGGAGATCAACAATGAGCAGTTCTTC. This translates into CASSLFLEINNEQFF. The J gene is TRBJ2-1, the V gene TRBV7-9, with D unresolved. The CDR3 has 15 amino acids. Germline assignment: CDR1 SEHNR and CDR2 FQNEAQ (reference sequence). Trimming stripped 2 bases from V and 5 bases from J, with 13 bases between.

The chain employs TRBV5-1 and TRBJ1-5; TRBD1 is a possible D gene (6 bases). The germline V gene encodes CDR1 SGHRS and CDR2 YFSETQ. Trimming removed 3 bases at V and 3 bases at J, with 13 bases between. CDR3 size: 15 residues. The CDR3 DNA reads TGCGCCAGCAGCTCTGAGGGGGGGTTCAATCAGCCCCAGCATTTT. Translating gives CASSSEGGFNQPQHF.

V and J are TRBV19 and TRBJ1-5; no definite D call. V lost 6 bases and J 0 bases, leaving 27 bases between the germline ends. CDR1 and CDR2 (germline): LNHDA, SQIVND (reference sequence). This CDR3 contains 20 residues. The CDR3 DNA follows: TGTGCCAGTAGCAACCTTCGGGGAGGGAGGAAAGACTATAGCAATCAGCCCCAGCATTTT. This encodes CASSNLRGGRKDYSNQPQHF.

The chain has TRBV5-8 and TRBJ2-2, with D possibly matching TRBD2 (7 bases). V was trimmed by 2 bases and J by 0 bases, leaving 11 bases between them. Per germline, CDR1 SGHTS and CDR2 YDEGEE. There are 16 residues in the CDR3. CDR3 DNA sequence: TGTGCCAGCAGCTTCCGGGGGGCGGCGAACACCGGGGAGCTGTTTTTT. Protein product: CASSFRGAANTGELFF.

The chain recombines TRBV5-6 with TRBJ2-7; TRBD2 matches at 9 bases. This CDR3 is built from 16 residues. Trimming cost V 1 base and J 3 bases; bases outside gene matches: 8. CDR1 and CDR2 from the germline V gene are SGHDT and YYEEEE. This chain's CDR3 is CASSLIASGDYYEQYF. The CDR3 DNA is TGTGCCAGCAGCTTGATAGCTAGCGGGGATTACTACGAGCAGTACTTC.

The chain uses TRBV19 and TRBJ1-2, with 8 positions matching TRBD1. This CDR3 comprises 15 residues. The germline CDR1 and CDR2 sequences are LNHDA and SQIVND (reference sequence). The trim removed 6 bases at V and 2 bases at J, leaving 8 bases unmatched. The CDR3 bases are TGTGCCAGTAGGACAGGGGATTTTTACAACTATGGCTACACCTTC. Translating it yields CASRTGDFYNYGYTF. Together with reference TRBV19 and TRBJ1-2, the CDR3 gives the full variable domain: DGGITQSPKYLFRKEGQNVTLSCEQNLNHDAMYWYRQDPGQGLRLIYYSQIVNDFQKGDIAEGYSVSREKKESFPLTVTSAQKNPTAFYLCASRTGDFYNYGYTFGSGTRLTVV.

The chain uses TRBV2 and TRBJ1-2; D is perhaps TRBD1 (6 bases). This CDR3 contains 14 residues. The germline V gene encodes CDR1 SNHLY and CDR2 FYNNEI. V gave up 4 bases and J gave up 4 bases, with 13 bases separating them. The CDR3 spells CASSAGEAGYGYTF. For the CDR3, the DNA is TGTGCCAGCAGTGCAGGGGAGGCGGGCTATGGCTACACCTTC.

This clone was recorded once. The chain has TRBV20-1 and TRBJ2-3; D perhaps matches TRBD2 (5 bases). From germline, CDR1 is DFQATT and CDR2 SNEGSKA (reference sequence). V lost 4 bases to trimming and J lost 6 bases, with 8 bases between them. The CDR3 is 11 amino acids. CDR3 DNA: TGCAGTGCTACACGGAGGGATACGCAGTATTTT. The encoded protein is CSATRRDTQYF.